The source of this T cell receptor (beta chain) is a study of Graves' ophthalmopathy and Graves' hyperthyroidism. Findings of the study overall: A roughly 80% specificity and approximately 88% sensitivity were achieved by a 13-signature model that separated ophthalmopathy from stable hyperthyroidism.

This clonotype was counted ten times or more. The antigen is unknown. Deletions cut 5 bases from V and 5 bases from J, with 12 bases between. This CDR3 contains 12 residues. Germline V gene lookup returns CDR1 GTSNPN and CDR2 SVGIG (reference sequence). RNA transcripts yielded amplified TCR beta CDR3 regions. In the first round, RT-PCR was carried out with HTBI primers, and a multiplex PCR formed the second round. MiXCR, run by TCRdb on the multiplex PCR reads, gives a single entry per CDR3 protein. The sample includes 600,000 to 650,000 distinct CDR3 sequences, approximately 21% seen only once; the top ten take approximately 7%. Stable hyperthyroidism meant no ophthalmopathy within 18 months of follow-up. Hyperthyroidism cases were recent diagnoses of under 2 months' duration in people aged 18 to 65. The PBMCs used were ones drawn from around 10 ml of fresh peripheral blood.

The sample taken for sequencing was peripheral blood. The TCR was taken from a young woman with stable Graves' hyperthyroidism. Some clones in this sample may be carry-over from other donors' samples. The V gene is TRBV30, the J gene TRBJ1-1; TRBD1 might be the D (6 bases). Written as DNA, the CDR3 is TGTGCCTGGGGACAGAAGTTAACTGAAGCTTTCTTT. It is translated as CAWGQKLTEAFF.